This T cell receptor (beta chain) was identified during a study of T cell repertoires in cytomegalovirus infection. Study background: The study used recently identified HLA-C-restricted and well-studied HLA-B-restricted CMV epitopes. The public TCR beta signatures pointed to both CMV infection and matching HLA type. Findings and limits, study-wide: CMV-specific TCR beta clonotypes restricted by HLA-C dominated the ex vivo response. Summed frequency of public TCR beta families distinguished CMV carriers with the relevant HLA.

On this clonotype: Its target is not known.

MiXCR was run by TCRdb on the reads, yielding one entry per CDR3 protein. The table lists 550,000 to 700,000 distinct CDR3 sequences, almost 40% of them singletons. The CDR3 is made up of 16 amino acids. Germline loops: CDR1 SGHTA, CDR2 FQGNSA. V shed 1 base and J shed 4 bases, with 14 bases lying between them. The specimen comprised cultured PBMCs, sampled from culture after CMV antigen stimulation. V gene TRBV7-2 combines with J gene TRBJ1-3, with D possibly matching TRBD1 (6 bases). The sequence was collected from a human donor in good health (CMV status not recorded). Some clones in this sample may be carry-over from other donors' samples. For the CDR3, the DNA is TGTGCCAGCAGCTTAGGGGGTGGGGGCTTAGGAAACACCATATATTTT. This gives the protein CASSLGGGGLGNTIYF.